The 23 T cell receptor beta chains reported below all come from one sample, sequenced in a study of OX40 agonist ivuxolimab in advanced cancers. Produced via immunoSEQ multiplex PCR; TCRdb's table is partial and in-frame only. The repertoire holds around 80,000 clones, with about nine tenths as singletons. The specimen was CD4+ or CD8+ T cells sorted from blood, collected in a trial of the OX40 agonist ivuxolimab. The receptor set was obtained from an adult with an advanced solid tumor such as melanoma, head and neck, liver or kidney cancer.

CDR3 DNA sequence: TGTGCCAGTAATCCCCGGCGAAATGAAAAACTGTTTTTT. Protein: CASNPRRNEKLFF. This sequence joins TRBV19 and TRBJ1-4; D ambiguous. The CDR3 sequence is 13 residues long. Germline lookup yields CDR1 LNHDA and CDR2 SQIVND (reference sequence). V was shortened by 7 bases and J by 5 bases, with 11 bases between the two germline ends.

The chain joins TRBV5-1 to TRBJ2-3; perhaps TRBD1 as D (6 bases). This CDR3 contains 15 residues. CDR1 is SGHRS and CDR2 is YFSETQ in the germline V gene. Trimming took 3 bases from V and 6 from J, leaving 17 bases between them. The CDR3 sequence: CASSWTPTRGDTQYF. DNA of the CDR3: TGCGCCAGCAGCTGGACTCCAACTAGGGGGGATACGCAGTATTTT.

The chain recombines TRBV5-4 with TRBJ2-3; no reliable D call. Trimming stripped 3 bases from V and 0 bases from J, with 14 bases between. Germline V gene data show CDR1 as SGHNT and CDR2 as YYREEE (reference sequence). The CDR3 consists of 16 residues. CDR3 nucleotide sequence: TGTGCCAGCAGCTCCGGCGCAGCCAGGAGCACAGATACGCAGTATTTT. The encoded protein is CASSSGAARSTDTQYF.

The chain joins TRBV5-6 to TRBJ2-1, with D tentatively TRBD1 (5 bases). The V gene lost 0 bases and the J gene lost 2 bases, with 12 bases spanning the gap. In germline, CDR1 is SGHDT, CDR2 YYEEEE. The CDR3 totals 16 residues. The CDR3 loop reads CASSLAQGRTYNEQFF. The CDR3 bases are TGTGCCAGCAGCTTGGCCCAGGGAAGGACCTACAATGAGCAGTTCTTC. Using reference TRBV5-6 and TRBJ2-1 for the parts outside the CDR3, the full variable domain is DAGVTQSPTHLIKTRGQQVTLRCSPKSGHDTVSWYQQALGQGPQFIFQYYEEEERQRGNFPDRFSGHQFPNYSSELNVNALLLGDSALYLCASSLAQGRTYNEQFFGPGTRLTVL.

This sequence joins TRBV7-8 and TRBJ2-7, with D uncertain. Trimming took 5 bases from V and 1 from J, leaving 12 bases between them. The germline V gene has CDR1 SGHVS and CDR2 FQNEAQ. The CDR3 loop spans 14 amino acids. The CDR3 is CASSNRPTSYEQYF. DNA of the CDR3: TGTGCCAGCAGCAACCGCCCAACGTCCTACGAGCAGTACTTC.

V gene TRBV5-4 combines with J gene TRBJ1-1; weak D call: TRBD1 (5 bases). The CDR3 runs to 15 residues. Deletions cut 3 bases from V and 3 bases from J, with 15 bases between. The germline CDR1 and CDR2 sequences are SGHNT and YYREEE (reference sequence). CDR3 sequence reads: CASSSMKWGDTEAFF. CDR3 coding DNA: TGTGCCAGCAGCTCAATGAAGTGGGGGGACACTGAAGCTTTCTTT.

The chain is built from TRBV6-1 and TRBJ2-2, with a weak D call TRBD1 (6 bases). Germline V gene data show CDR1 as MNHNS and CDR2 as SASEGT. The CDR3 is 15 amino acids. The V and J ends lost 2 bases and 6 bases respectively, with 13 bases between them. CDR3 residues: CASSEQAGVAGELFF. The CDR3 nucleotides read TGTGCCAGCAGTGAACAGGCAGGGGTCGCCGGGGAGCTGTTTTTT.

The rearrangement joins TRBV7-9 to TRBJ2-2; D uncertain. The CDR3 has 16 amino acids. Looked up from germline, CDR1 is SEHNR and CDR2 is FQNEAQ (reference sequence). V dropped 5 bases and J dropped 6 bases, with 19 bases sitting between them. CDR3 coding DNA: TGTGCCAGCAGCCAGCGACGGACCCTCCGGGCCGGGGAGCTGTTTTTT. It is translated as CASSQRRTLRAGELFF.

The chain joins TRBV5-1 to TRBJ1-3; D remains ambiguous. The CDR3 has 17 residues. Germline values: CDR1 SGHRS, CDR2 YFSETQ. Trimming took off 4 bases at V and 0 bases at J, with 17 bases between the two ends. The CDR3 loop reads CASSRSLQGTSGNTIYF. The CDR3 DNA is TGCGCCAGCAGCCGATCTTTACAAGGTACCTCTGGAAACACCATATATTTT.

The chain recombines TRBV19 with TRBJ2-1; TRBD2 matches at 9 bases. V lost 3 bases to trimming and J lost 8 bases; unmatched junction nucleotides: 14. In germline, CDR1 is LNHDA, CDR2 SQIVND (reference sequence). This CDR3 contains 17 residues. The CDR3 DNA follows: TGTGCCAGTAGTATTGGTCGCGGGGGGGCTTCATACGATGAGCAGTTCTTC. It translates to CASSIGRGGASYDEQFF.

V usage is TRBV27 and J usage is TRBJ2-6; perhaps TRBD2 as D (6 bases). The germline CDR1 and CDR2 sequences are MNHEY and SMNVEV (reference sequence). The CDR3 covers 18 residues. Trimming took off 7 bases at V and 0 bases at J, with 19 bases between the two ends. The DNA of the CDR3 is TGTGCCAGCAACTTCGGGCAGGCGGGGTACTCTGGGGCCAACGTCCTGACTTTC. It specifies CASNFGQAGYSGANVLTF.

The chain uses TRBV18 and TRBJ1-3; D remains unclear. CDR3 length: 16 amino acids. In germline, CDR1 is KGHSH, CDR2 LQKENI. Trimming removed 2 bases from V and 0 bases from J, with 11 bases in between. This chain's CDR3 is CASSPGRTVSGNTIYF. The CDR3 bases are TGTGCCAGCTCACCAGGACGCACGGTCTCTGGAAACACCATATATTTT.

The rearrangement joins TRBV2 to TRBJ2-7, with unresolved D. The CDR3 length is 14 residues. Germline V gene lookup returns CDR1 SNHLY and CDR2 FYNNEI. V lost 7 bases and J 6 bases, leaving 19 bases between the germline ends. Here the CDR3 reads CASNSDRVLVEQYF. The CDR3 coding sequence is TGTGCCAGCAACTCGGACCGGGTATTGGTCGAGCAGTACTTC.

This rearrangement joins TRBV5-4 to TRBJ2-1; D perhaps matches TRBD1 (7 bases). The V gene lost 0 bases and the J gene lost 15 bases, with 16 bases spanning the gap. Germline V CDR1 and CDR2: SGHNT, YYREEE (reference sequence). This CDR3 is 13 amino acids long. The CDR3 spells CASSLAGDSLLFF. The CDR3 nucleotides are TGTGCCAGCAGCTTGGCGGGGGACAGCCTCTTGTTCTTC. The full variable domain, with the rest looked up from reference TRBV5-4 and TRBJ2-1, is ETGVTQSPTHLIKTRGQQVTLRCSSQSGHNTVSWYQQALGQGPQFIFQYYREEENGRGNFPPRFSGLQFPNYSSELNVNALELDDSALYLCASSLAGDSLLFFGPGTRLTVL.

V usage is TRBV9 and J usage is TRBJ2-2, with D possibly being TRBD2 (5 bases). V was pared by 1 base and J by 5 bases, with 6 bases between. Germline V CDR1 and CDR2: SGDLS, YYNGEE. This CDR3 is 13 amino acids long. CDR3 region: CASSVSGTGELFF. CDR3 nucleotides: TGTGCCAGCAGCGTATCGGGGACCGGGGAGCTGTTTTTT. Full variable domain (missing parts from reference TRBV9 and TRBJ2-2): DSGVTQTPKHLITATGQRVTLRCSPRSGDLSVYWYQQSLDQGLQFLIQYYNGEERAKGNILERFSAQQFPDLHSELNLSSLELGDSALYFCASSVSGTGELFFGEGSRLTVL.

The chain combines TRBV30 with TRBJ1-2; no clear D. With 0 bases removed from V and 8 bases from J, the gap between germline ends came to 7 bases. The CDR3 is 11 residues long. CDR1 is GTSNPN, CDR2 SVGIG, per germline (reference sequence). The CDR3, as DNA: TGTGCCTGGAGTGTACTCGCGGGCTACACCTTC. Its translation: CAWSVLAGYTF.

The chain links TRBV5-4 to TRBJ2-7; D is possibly TRBD1 or TRBD2 (6 bases each). The germline V and J ends were trimmed by 3 bases and 3 bases, with 13 bases remaining between them. Germline V gene data show CDR1 as SGHNT and CDR2 as YYREEE (reference sequence). The CDR3 consists of 14 residues. The CDR3 DNA reads as TGTGCCAGCAGCTCCCGAGGGGGGTTCTACGAGCAGTACTTC. This gives the protein CASSSRGGFYEQYF.

The chain couples TRBV10-3 to TRBJ1-1; no clear D gene. The ends were cut back, 0 bases at V and 1 base at J, with 15 bases in the middle. The CDR3 sequence is 17 residues long. In germline, CDR1 is ENHRY, CDR2 SYGVKD. Here the CDR3 DNA reads TGTGCCATCAGTGAGTCAACGGGCTGGCGGGCGAACACTGAAGCTTTCTTT. It specifies CAISESTGWRANTEAFF.

V and J are TRBV9 and TRBJ2-7; D might be TRBD1 or TRBD2, each matching 5 bases. CDR1 is SGDLS and CDR2 is YYNGEE in the germline V gene. V lost 6 bases, J lost 2 bases, and 15 bases lay in between. CDR3 size: 14 residues. DNA of the CDR3: TGTGCCAGCACTCCAACCTCGGGACCCTACGAGCAGTACTTC. This codes for CASTPTSGPYEQYF.

This chain links TRBV18 with TRBJ2-3, with 8 bases lining up with TRBD2. The CDR3 has 17 residues. CDR1 is KGHSH and CDR2 is LQKENI in the germline V gene. Germline trimming cut 4 bases from V and 4 bases from J; bases unmatched to any gene: 13. CDR3 region: CASSRGRLAGRSDTQYF. Here the CDR3 DNA reads TGTGCCAGCTCACGCGGACGGCTAGCGGGTAGATCAGATACGCAGTATTTT.

This clone was seen only a few times. The chain links TRBV30 to TRBJ1-5; D remains unclear. Germline loops: CDR1 GTSNPN, CDR2 SVGIG (reference sequence). There are 13 residues in the CDR3. V lost 1 base and J lost 0, with 4 bases in between. CDR3 in DNA: TGTGCCTGGAGTGAGGTTAGCAATCAGCCCCAGCATTTT. It is translated as CAWSEVSNQPQHF.

V gene TRBV2 combines with J gene TRBJ2-2; D call uncertain. Germline V CDR1 and CDR2: SNHLY, FYNNEI. V lost 6 bases and J lost 1, with 6 bases in between. The CDR3 sequence is 13 residues long. The CDR3 reads CASRNQNTGELFF. The CDR3 DNA follows: TGTGCCAGCAGAAACCAGAACACCGGGGAGCTGTTTTTT. The whole variable domain, remainder taken from reference TRBV2 and TRBJ2-2, is EPEVTQTPSHQVTQMGQEVILRCVPISNHLYFYWYRQILGQKVEFLVSFYNNEISEKSEIFDDQFSVERPDGSNFTLKIRSTKLEDSAMYFCASRNQNTGELFFGEGSRLTVL.

V is TRBV7-9 and J is TRBJ1-2; no clear D gene. CDR3 length: 12 residues. In germline, CDR1 is SEHNR, CDR2 FQNEAQ (reference sequence). V was trimmed by 5 bases and J by 0 bases, leaving 4 bases between them. The DNA for the CDR3 is TGTGCCAGCAGCCCCGCTAACTATGGCTACACCTTC. Translation: CASSPANYGYTF.